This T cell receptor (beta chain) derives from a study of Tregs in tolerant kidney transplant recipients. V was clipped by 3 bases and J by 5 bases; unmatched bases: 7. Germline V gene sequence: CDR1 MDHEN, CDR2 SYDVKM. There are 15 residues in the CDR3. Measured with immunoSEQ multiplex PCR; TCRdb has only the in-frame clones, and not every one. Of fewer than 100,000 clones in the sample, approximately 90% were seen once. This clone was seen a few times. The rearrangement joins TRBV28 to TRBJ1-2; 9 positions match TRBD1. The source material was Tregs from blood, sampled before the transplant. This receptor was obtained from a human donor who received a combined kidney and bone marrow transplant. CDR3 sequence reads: CASSFGQGWTYGYTF. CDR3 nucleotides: TGTGCCAGCAGTTTCGGACAGGGGTGGACATATGGCTACACCTTC.